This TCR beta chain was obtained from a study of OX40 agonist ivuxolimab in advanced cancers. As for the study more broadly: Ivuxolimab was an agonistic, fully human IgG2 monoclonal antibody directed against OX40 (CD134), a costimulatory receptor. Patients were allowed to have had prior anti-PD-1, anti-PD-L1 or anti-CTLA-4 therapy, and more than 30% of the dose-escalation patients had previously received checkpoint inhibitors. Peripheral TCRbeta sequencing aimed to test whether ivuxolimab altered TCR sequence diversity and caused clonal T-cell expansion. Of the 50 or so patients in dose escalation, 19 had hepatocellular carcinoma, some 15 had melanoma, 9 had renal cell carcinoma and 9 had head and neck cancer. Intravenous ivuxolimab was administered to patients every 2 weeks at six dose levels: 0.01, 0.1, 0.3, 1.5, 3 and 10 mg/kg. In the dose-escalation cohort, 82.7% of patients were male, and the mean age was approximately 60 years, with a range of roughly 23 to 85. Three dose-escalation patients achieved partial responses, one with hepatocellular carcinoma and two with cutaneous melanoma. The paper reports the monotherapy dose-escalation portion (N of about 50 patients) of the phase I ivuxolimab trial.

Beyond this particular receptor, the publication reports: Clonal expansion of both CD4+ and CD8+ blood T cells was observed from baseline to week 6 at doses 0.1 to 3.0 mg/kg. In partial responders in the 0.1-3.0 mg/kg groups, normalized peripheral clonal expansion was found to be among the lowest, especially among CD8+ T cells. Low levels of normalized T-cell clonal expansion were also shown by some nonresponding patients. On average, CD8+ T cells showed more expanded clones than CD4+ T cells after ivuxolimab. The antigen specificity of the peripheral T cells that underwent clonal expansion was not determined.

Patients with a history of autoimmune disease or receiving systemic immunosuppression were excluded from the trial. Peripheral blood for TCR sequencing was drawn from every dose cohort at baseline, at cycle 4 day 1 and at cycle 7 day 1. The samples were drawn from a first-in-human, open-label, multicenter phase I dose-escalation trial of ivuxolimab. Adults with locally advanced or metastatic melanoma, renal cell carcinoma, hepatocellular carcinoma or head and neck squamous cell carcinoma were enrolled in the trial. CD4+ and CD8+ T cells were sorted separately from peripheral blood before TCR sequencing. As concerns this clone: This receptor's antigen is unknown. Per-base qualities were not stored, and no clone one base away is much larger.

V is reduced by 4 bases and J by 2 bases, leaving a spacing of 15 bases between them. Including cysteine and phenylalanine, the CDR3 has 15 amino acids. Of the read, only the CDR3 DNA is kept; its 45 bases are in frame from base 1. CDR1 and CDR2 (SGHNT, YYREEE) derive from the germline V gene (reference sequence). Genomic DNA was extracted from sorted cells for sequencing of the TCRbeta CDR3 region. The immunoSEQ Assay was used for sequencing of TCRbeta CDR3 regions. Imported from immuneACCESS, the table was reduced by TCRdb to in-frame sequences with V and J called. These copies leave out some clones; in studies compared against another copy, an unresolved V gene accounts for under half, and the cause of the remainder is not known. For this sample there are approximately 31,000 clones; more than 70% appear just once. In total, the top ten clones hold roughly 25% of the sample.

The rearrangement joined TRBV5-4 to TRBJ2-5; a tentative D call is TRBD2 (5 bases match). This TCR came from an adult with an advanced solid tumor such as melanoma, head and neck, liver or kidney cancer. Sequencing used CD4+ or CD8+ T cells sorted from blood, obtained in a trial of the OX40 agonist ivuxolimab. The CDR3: CASSRNRDLQETQYF. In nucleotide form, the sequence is TGTGCCAGCAGCCGGAACCGGGATCTTCAAGAGACCCAGTACTTC. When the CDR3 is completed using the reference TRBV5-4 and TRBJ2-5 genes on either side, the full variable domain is ETGVTQSPTHLIKTRGQQVTLRCSSQSGHNTVSWYQQALGQGPQFIFQYYREEENGRGNFPPRFSGLQFPNYSSELNVNALELDDSALYLCASSRNRDLQETQYFGPGTRLLVL.